The 10 T cell receptor beta chains reported below all come from one sample, sequenced in a study of blood T cell repertoires in COVID-19. The table came from immunoSEQ multiplex PCR; TCRdb's copy has only in-frame clones and leaves some out. The sample shows about 100,000 clones, just under 80% of them seen only once. Sequenced: peripheral blood. The origin of the receptors is a human donor in a cohort sampled during active COVID-19.

This chain's CDR3 is CASSVMETQYF. CDR3 bases: TGTGCCAGCAGTGTCATGGAGACCCAGTACTTC. The rearrangement links TRBV12-3 or TRBV12-4 to TRBJ2-5; the D is unclear. The length of the CDR3 is 11 residues. Trimming took off 5 bases at V and 5 bases at J, with 6 bases between the two ends.

This chain connects TRBV5-1 to TRBJ2-5; D possibly corresponds to TRBD1 (6 bases). Deletions cut 2 bases from V and 5 bases from J, with 7 bases between. Germline CDR1 and CDR2: SGHRS and YFSETQ. This CDR3 is 12 amino acids long. This CDR3 reads CASSLRGETQYF. In nucleotides, the CDR3 is TGCGCCAGCAGCTTAAGGGGGGAGACCCAGTACTTC.

The chain uses TRBV7-3 and TRBJ2-7; 7 bases align to TRBD2. The CDR3 sequence is 12 residues long. CDR1 is SGHTA, CDR2 FQGTGA, per germline. The trim removed 5 bases at V and 6 bases at J, leaving 4 bases unmatched. For the CDR3, the DNA is TGTGCCAGCAGCGGGAGGGGATTCGAGCAGTACTTC. It specifies CASSGRGFEQYF.

This clone came up once. V gene TRBV28 combines with J gene TRBJ1-2; 9 bases fit TRBD1. Germline trimming cut 5 bases from V and 3 bases from J; bases unmatched to any gene: 7. Germline values: CDR1 MDHEN, CDR2 SYDVKM. The CDR3 loop spans 15 amino acids. The CDR3 DNA follows: TGTGCCAGCAGTCCTCCCGGGACAGGGCACTATGGCTACACCTTC. Translating it yields CASSPPGTGHYGYTF.

This chain links TRBV3-1 (or the pseudogene TRBV3-2) with TRBJ2-7, with 9 bases lining up with TRBD1. V dropped 3 bases and J dropped 5; count of bases not matched to a gene: 8. This CDR3 has 15 residues. Per germline, CDR1 LGHDT and CDR2 YNNKEL (reference sequence). The CDR3 nucleotides are TGTGCCAGCAGCCACGACAGGGGGGGAAGAGACGAGCAGTACTTC. Its protein product is CASSHDRGGRDEQYF.

The V and J genes are TRBV11-1 and TRBJ2-3, with D hard to call. V was cut by 5 bases and J by 3 bases, with 9 bases left in between. CDR1 is SGHAT, CDR2 FQDESV, per germline (reference sequence). The CDR3 spans 13 residues. CDR3 bases: TGTGCCAGCAGCCCGAGCCGAACAGATACGCAGTATTTT. This translates into CASSPSRTDTQYF.

The V and J genes are TRBV5-1 and TRBJ2-7, with D possibly being TRBD2 (6 bases). Germline CDR1 and CDR2: SGHRS and YFSETQ. CDR3 length: 14 residues. Trimming shortened V by 4 bases and J by 0 bases, and 11 bases separated the two germline ends. The CDR3 loop is CASSRDSSSYEQYF. The CDR3 DNA sequence: TGCGCCAGCAGCCGGGACTCTAGCTCCTACGAGCAGTACTTC. Full variable domain (outside the CDR3, taken from reference TRBV5-1 and TRBJ2-7): KAGVTQTPRYLIKTRGQQVTLSCSPISGHRSVSWYQQTPGQGLQFLFEYFSETQRNKGNFPGRFSGRQFSNSRSEMNVSTLELGDSALYLCASSRDSSSYEQYFGPGTRLTVT.

The J gene is TRBJ1-6, the V gene TRBV7-8; a weak D match, TRBD1 (5 bases). The germline V and J ends were trimmed by 5 bases and 4 bases, with 15 bases remaining between them. CDR1 is SGHVS and CDR2 is FQNEAQ in the germline V gene. This CDR3 is 16 amino acids long. The CDR3 sequence: CASSTEKGYYNSPLHF. The CDR3 bases are TGTGCCAGCAGCACTGAGAAGGGGTATTATAATTCACCCCTCCACTTT. The whole variable domain, filled in from reference TRBV7-8 and TRBJ1-6, reads GAGVSQSPRYKVAKRGQDVALRCDPISGHVSLFWYQQALGQGPEFLTYFQNEAQLDKSGLPSDRFFAERPEGSVSTLKIQRTQQEDSAVYLCASSTEKGYYNSPLHFGNGTRLTVT.

The genes are TRBV27 and TRBJ2-3; a weak D match, TRBD2 (6 bases). Trimming left V 4 bases short and J 0 bases short, with 17 bases between. This CDR3 is built from 17 residues. Germline CDR1 reads MNHEY; CDR2 reads SMNVEV (reference sequence). The CDR3 DNA follows: TGTGCCAGCAGTTCTCTCTGGCCTAGCGCTAGCACAGATACGCAGTATTTT. This codes for CASSSLWPSASTDTQYF.

The V and J genes are TRBV20-1 and TRBJ2-5, with D possibly being TRBD2 (6 bases). V lost 6 bases and J lost 10, with 12 bases in between. Germline V gives CDR1 DFQATT, CDR2 SNEGSKA (reference sequence). The CDR3 spans 10 residues. The CDR3 DNA follows: TGCAGTGCGGGCAGGGAGGACCAGTACTTC. As protein: CSAGREDQYF.